Listed here are 25 T cell receptor beta chains from one sample, sequenced in a study of shared clonotypes between healthy human individuals. The naive CD8 fraction comprised CD45RO-negative cells positively selected for CCR7 and excluded terminally differentiated effector memory CD45RA+ cells. The protocol was immunoSEQ multiplex PCR, while the TCRdb copy is restricted to in-frame clones and leaves out a portion. The table includes 1.5 million to 2.5 million clones, about 95% detected once. The sequenced sample consisted of naive CD8+ T cells sorted from blood. These receptors originate from a man aged 18 to 29 in good health.

This chain links TRBV9 with TRBJ1-4, with a tentative D call TRBD1 (5 bases). There are 14 residues in the CDR3. The V gene lost 3 bases and the J gene lost 4 bases, with 10 bases spanning the gap. Germline-derived CDR1 and CDR2 are SGDLS and YYNGEE. CDR3 loop: CASSEKGYNEKLFF. As DNA, the CDR3 is TGTGCCAGCAGCGAAAAGGGGTATAATGAAAAACTGTTTTTT.

The gene calls are TRBV27 and TRBJ2-3, with D possibly matching TRBD1 (6 bases). Deletions cut 6 bases from V and 0 bases from J, with 16 bases between. The V gene's germline CDR1 is MNHEY and CDR2 SMNVEV (reference sequence). The CDR3 totals 16 residues. In DNA form, the CDR3 reads TGTGCCAGCAGCCCCACAGGGTTTATTAGCACAGATACGCAGTATTTT. Protein product: CASSPTGFISTDTQYF.

The chain uses TRBV4-1 and TRBJ1-1, with TRBD1 as a possible D gene (6 bases). Trimming removed 4 bases at V and 2 bases at J, with 14 bases between. The CDR3 runs to 15 residues. Germline values: CDR1 MGHRA, CDR2 YSYEKL. CDR3 amino acids: CASSPSGTINTEAFF. In DNA form, the CDR3 reads TGCGCCAGCAGCCCGTCGGGGACAATTAACACTGAAGCTTTCTTT.

J is TRBJ2-1 and V is TRBV27; tentative D call: TRBD2 (5 bases). V was clipped by 2 bases and J by 5 bases, with 10 bases between them. The CDR3 loop spans 14 amino acids. The germline V gene encodes CDR1 MNHEY and CDR2 SMNVEV (reference sequence). The CDR3 sequence: CASSLIAGNNEQFF. DNA for the CDR3: TGTGCCAGCAGTTTAATCGCCGGGAACAATGAGCAGTTCTTC.

As for this clone: Other nucleotide sequences from this sample produce the same CDR3. The chain combines TRBV9 with TRBJ2-7; D is perhaps TRBD2 (5 bases). Deletions cut 3 bases from V and 0 bases from J, with 7 bases between. The CDR3 sequence is 13 residues long. Germline V gene lookup returns CDR1 SGDLS and CDR2 YYNGEE. The CDR3 is CASSAGSSYEQYF. In DNA form, the CDR3 reads TGTGCCAGCAGCGCGGGGTCCTCCTACGAGCAGTACTTC.

This clone has only one observation. The chain has TRBV6-5 and TRBJ2-5; D is unclear. The CDR3 spans 15 residues. V was cut by 0 bases and J by 2 bases, with 10 bases left in between. CDR1 and CDR2 (germline): MNHEY, SVGAGI. CDR3 nucleotide sequence: TGTGCCAGCAGTTACTCGAGGATGGCGCAAGAGACCCAGTACTTC. It translates to CASSYSRMAQETQYF.

The chain couples TRBV27 to TRBJ2-3; TRBD2 aligns across 10 bases. Germline V lookup: CDR1 MNHEY, CDR2 SMNVEV (reference sequence). The trim removed 3 bases at V and 4 bases at J, leaving 7 bases unmatched. This CDR3 spans 16 amino acids. The CDR3 sequence is CASSFFPAGGADTQYF. CDR3 coding DNA: TGTGCCAGCAGTTTTTTCCCAGCGGGAGGGGCAGATACGCAGTATTTT.

The chain couples TRBV27 to TRBJ2-7; TRBD2 agrees at 7 bases. The germline gives CDR1 MNHEY, CDR2 SMNVEV (reference sequence). The CDR3 runs to 11 residues. Unmatched junction bases numbered 0, after V lost 1 base and J lost 9 bases. CDR3 DNA sequence: TGTGCCAGCAGTTTATGGACTAGGCAGTACTTC. It yields the protein CASSLWTRQYF.

The rearrangement links TRBV2 to TRBJ2-7; tentatively, D is TRBD2 (5 bases). The germline V gene has CDR1 SNHLY and CDR2 FYNNEI. Trimming left V 4 bases short and J 2 bases short, with 15 bases between. This CDR3 region has 15 residues. This chain's CDR3 is CASSGWQREPYEQYF. CDR3 nucleotides: TGTGCCAGCAGTGGGTGGCAGAGGGAACCCTACGAGCAGTACTTC.

V and J are TRBV11-3 and TRBJ2-1; D unresolved. Trimming cost V 0 bases and J 0 bases, with 9 bases left between them. CDR3 length: 16 residues. Per the germline V gene, CDR1 is SGHNT and CDR2 is YENEEA. CDR3 residues: CASSLDFTSSYNEQFF. The CDR3, as DNA: TGTGCCAGCAGCTTAGATTTTACCAGCTCCTACAATGAGCAGTTCTTC.

The chain is built from TRBV7-8 and TRBJ2-5; 11 bases are a match to TRBD2. The germline V gene has CDR1 SGHVS and CDR2 FQNEAQ. With 5 bases clipped from V and 1 base from J, the junction kept 9 bases outside the gene matches. The CDR3 length is 17 residues. CDR3 sequence: CASSPLAGDLFQETQYF. In DNA form, the CDR3 reads TGTGCCAGCAGCCCACTAGCGGGGGACCTATTCCAAGAGACCCAGTACTTC.

Regarding this clone: Other nucleotide sequences in the sample specify the same CDR3. The chain links TRBV6-5 to TRBJ2-1; D is perhaps TRBD2 (5 bases). The CDR3 is made up of 14 amino acids. Germline V gene data show CDR1 as MNHEY and CDR2 as SVGAGI. With 11 bases removed from V and 0 bases from J, the gap between germline ends came to 14 bases. CDR3 sequence reads: CASQAGSSYNEQFF. In nucleotides, the CDR3 is TGTGCCTCCCAGGCTGGGAGCTCCTACAATGAGCAGTTCTTC.

This clone came up once. This CDR3 is CASSQATGETEAFF. The CDR3 bases are TGTGCCAGCAGCCAAGCGACAGGGGAAACTGAAGCTTTCTTT. The genes are TRBV7-8 and TRBJ1-1, with 8 bases fitting TRBD1. The CDR3 sequence is 14 residues long. After removal of 5 bases from V and 5 bases from J, the junction contained 7 bases not matched to a gene. The germline V gene has CDR1 SGHVS and CDR2 FQNEAQ.

The V and J genes are TRBV5-5 and TRBJ2-6; D unresolved. V lost 0 bases to trimming and J lost 0 bases, with 13 bases between them. The CDR3 has 18 residues. CDR1 is SGHKS, CDR2 YYEKEE, per germline (reference sequence). The CDR3 region has the DNA TGTGCCAGCAGCTTGGTAAAGTCTCCCCTCTCTGGGGCCAACGTCCTGACTTTC. It is translated as CASSLVKSPLSGANVLTF.

This chain links TRBV29-1 with TRBJ2-1; a weak D match, TRBD1 (5 bases). The CDR3 covers 14 residues. V lost 0 bases and J lost 2, with 8 bases in between. Germline lookup yields CDR1 SQVTM and CDR2 ANQGSEA. CDR3 loop: CSVEDSTAYNEQFF. CDR3 bases: TGCAGCGTTGAAGATTCGACAGCCTACAATGAGCAGTTCTTC.

V and J are TRBV5-6 and TRBJ2-1; possibly TRBD2 for D (5 bases). The ends were cut back, 4 bases at V and 6 bases at J, with 11 bases in the middle. The CDR3 loop spans 13 amino acids. Germline V lookup: CDR1 SGHDT, CDR2 YYEEEE. In DNA, the CDR3 is TGTGCCAGCAGCAAAACTAGTTTCAATGAGCAGTTCTTC. Protein: CASSKTSFNEQFF.

Points on this clone: Other DNA variants within this sample encode the same CDR3. J is TRBJ2-7 and V is TRBV9, with D possibly TRBD1 on 5 matching bases. The CDR3 contains 15 residues. Germline values: CDR1 SGDLS, CDR2 YYNGEE. V lost 2 bases and J 0 bases, leaving 12 bases between the germline ends. This CDR3 reads CASSVGQGNSYEQYF. DNA for the CDR3: TGTGCCAGCAGCGTCGGGCAGGGAAACTCCTACGAGCAGTACTTC.

This chain uses TRBV27 with TRBJ2-7, with a weak D call TRBD2 (5 bases). V was cut by 4 bases and J by 2 bases, with 18 bases left in between. Germline V lookup: CDR1 MNHEY, CDR2 SMNVEV (reference sequence). The CDR3 is 16 residues long. The CDR3 sequence: CASSYSDGEQPYEQYF. CDR3 coding DNA: TGTGCCAGCAGTTATTCCGACGGGGAGCAACCCTACGAGCAGTACTTC.

The genes are TRBV5-6 and TRBJ1-2; maybe TRBD1 (5 bases). The CDR3 is 15 residues long. Per the germline V gene, CDR1 is SGHDT and CDR2 is YYEEEE. The V end lost 2 bases, the J end lost 6 bases, and 17 bases lay between the germline ends. The CDR3 region is CASSFLLLGQDGYTF. Written as DNA, the CDR3 is TGTGCCAGCAGCTTTCTTCTTTTGGGGCAGGATGGCTACACCTTC.

The chain employs TRBV7-9 and TRBJ2-5; a weak D match, TRBD2 (6 bases). This CDR3 spans 16 amino acids. CDR1 and CDR2 from the germline V gene are SEHNR and FQNEAQ (reference sequence). The V end was cut by 1 base, the J end by 1 base, with 13 bases between. CDR3 DNA: TGTGCCAGCAGCTTAGTTAGAGGGACTCCCCAAGAGACCCAGTACTTC. Translation: CASSLVRGTPQETQYF.

Concerning this clone itself: An end of the junction differs from the germline gene, which may be a read error. This chain links TRBV27 with TRBJ2-1, with TRBD2 matching over 9 bases. The CDR3 runs to 12 residues. The germline V gene has CDR1 MNHEY and CDR2 SMNVEV (reference sequence). The CDR3 nucleotides read TGTGCCAGCAGTCAACCGGGACTAGCTCTAATCTTC. Its protein is CASSQPGLALIF.

The J gene is TRBJ2-2, the V gene TRBV5-1, with no clear D. Trimming shortened V by 2 bases and J by 2 bases, and 7 bases separated the two germline ends. CDR3 size: 14 residues. Germline V gives CDR1 SGHRS, CDR2 YFSETQ. Here the CDR3 reads CASSLSQNTGELFF. The DNA of the CDR3 is TGCGCCAGCAGCTTAAGTCAAAACACCGGGGAGCTGTTTTTT.

The chain combines TRBV5-4 with TRBJ1-1; perhaps TRBD1 as D (5 bases). CDR1 and CDR2 from the germline V gene are SGHNT and YYREEE (reference sequence). V dropped 3 bases and J dropped 2 bases, with 17 bases sitting between them. The CDR3 spans 16 residues. The CDR3, as DNA: TGTGCCAGCAGCTGGCTACTGGACACGATCAACACTGAAGCTTTCTTT. Protein: CASSWLLDTINTEAFF.

The chain is built from TRBV6-5 and TRBJ2-7, with D uncertain. In germline, CDR1 is MNHEY, CDR2 SVGAGI. Trimming took off 6 bases at V and 2 bases at J, with 14 bases between the two ends. The CDR3 sequence is 14 residues long. CDR3 loop: CASSPSVGTYEQYF. The CDR3 nucleotides are TGTGCCAGCAGCCCTTCGGTTGGTACCTACGAGCAGTACTTC.

This sequence joins TRBV5-1 and TRBJ2-1; 8 bases agree with TRBD2. V was clipped by 0 bases and J by 4 bases; unmatched bases: 6. The CDR3 contains 16 residues. The germline V gene has CDR1 SGHRS and CDR2 YFSETQ. CDR3 nucleotide sequence: TGCGCCAGCAGCTTGGATCGGGGGGGAGGATACAATGAGCAGTTCTTC. Translation: CASSLDRGGGYNEQFF.